The rows below give T cell receptor beta chains drawn from one sample of a study of blood T cell repertoires in COVID-19. The repertoire was sequenced with immunoSEQ multiplex PCR; TCRdb's copy has only in-frame clones and lacks some. The sample includes fewer than 350,000 clones, 88% of them seen just once. The material sequenced was PBMCs or T cells enriched from blood (not recorded which). Receptors were obtained from a woman in her twenties or thirties who had recovered from COVID-19. The CDR3 runs from the conserved cysteine through the conserved F or W. A D gene is named only where the DNA matches it firmly.

d_gene | v_gene | CDR3aa
. | TRBV28 | CASSSLDSNQPQHF
. | TRBV12-5 | CASGLGRVRTENTGELFF
. | TRBV5-1 | CASSFGQYGYTF
. | TRBV18 | CASSPGGRLGTDTQYF
. | TRBV16 | CASSPPTELNEKLFF
. | TRBV6-1 | CASSEQGGEVDMHNSPLHF
TRBD2 | TRBV7-2 | CASSFGTSGISDTQYF
TRBD1 | TRBV28 | CASWGTGAEKLFF
TRBD1 | TRBV2 | CASSEGQGSNQPQHF
. | TRBV18 | CASSPNVRSEQYF
TRBD2 | TRBV6-2/TRBV6-3 | CASSLPGLAGYNEQFF
TRBD2 | TRBV10-3 | CAISPGGIYNEQFF
. | TRBV10-2 | CASSDGGTSGNTIYF
. | TRBV10-3 | CAISESVLAGDEQFF
. | TRBV28 | CASSLPQGVGQTQYF
TRBD1 | TRBV7-2 | CASSLDRTNTGELFF
. | TRBV2 | CASSEARGADYGYTF
TRBD2 | TRBV5-1 | CASSLGGGPYEQYF
. | TRBV19 | CASSTVAGPLNQPQHF
. | TRBV19 | CASSIGRVGSGTEAFF
. | TRBV7-9 | CASSLGPGSYTEAFF
. | TRBV3-1/TRBV3-2 | CASSQGLDSFGGNTIYF
. | TRBV7-8 | CASSLDAGNQPQHF
TRBD2 | TRBV3-1/TRBV3-2 | CASGKRNAGTSAWETQYF